The 28 T cell receptor beta chains reported below all come from one sample, sequenced in a study of T cell changes during pregnancy in multiple sclerosis. The repertoire was sequenced with immunoSEQ multiplex PCR; TCRdb's copy has only in-frame clones and lacks some. The sample has 40,000 or so clones, roughly nine tenths seen once. The starting material was CD8+ T cells from peripheral blood mononuclear cells, obtained in the second trimester of pregnancy. The receptors originated from a female donor with multiple sclerosis, enrolled in a pregnancy study.

The chain couples TRBV4-3 to TRBJ1-2; D call uncertain. V was shortened by 0 bases and J by 4 bases, with 18 bases between the two germline ends. The CDR3 is 17 residues long. Germline V gene lookup returns CDR1 LGHNA and CDR2 YSLEER. The CDR3 nucleotides read TGCGCCAGCAGCCAAGATAGCTCACCCCACCCCTCCTATGGCTACACCTTC. Protein sequence: CASSQDSSPHPSYGYTF.

The gene calls are TRBV5-4 and TRBJ2-7, with D tentatively TRBD2 (6 bases). The CDR3 sequence is 13 residues long. Trimming cost V 4 bases and J 2 bases, with 10 bases left between them. CDR1 and CDR2 from the germline V gene are SGHNT and YYREEE (reference sequence). This chain's CDR3 is CASSGGATYEQYF. The CDR3 DNA sequence: TGTGCCAGCAGCGGAGGGGCCACCTACGAGCAGTACTTC.

The sample holds one count of this clone. The V call is TRBV10-1, the J call TRBJ2-2; 9 nucleotides align to TRBD1. Per the germline V gene, CDR1 is WNHNN and CDR2 is SYGVQD (reference sequence). J was trimmed by 3 bases and V by 5 bases; bases with no gene match: 7. CDR3 length equals 16 residues. The CDR3 DNA reads TGCGCCAGCAGTCCCCGTGGGGACAGGGACACCGGGGAGCTGTTTTTT. The encoded protein is CASSPRGDRDTGELFF.

The chain couples TRBV30 to TRBJ1-1, with 7 bases aligning to TRBD1. Germline V lookup: CDR1 GTSNPN, CDR2 SVGIG (reference sequence). Trimming cost V 2 bases and J 1 base; bases outside gene matches: 4. This CDR3 has 14 amino acids. The DNA of the CDR3 is TGTGCCTGGAGTCTGGACAGGCGGAACACTGAAGCTTTCTTT. This codes for CAWSLDRRNTEAFF.

The chain recombines TRBV9 with TRBJ2-3, with 15 positions matching TRBD2. In germline, CDR1 is SGDLS, CDR2 YYNGEE. V gave up 3 bases and J gave up 6 bases; unmatched junction bases: 17. This CDR3 comprises 20 residues. This CDR3 reads CASSAPRGLAGGGGHDTQYF. The CDR3 nucleotides read TGTGCCAGCAGCGCCCCTCGGGGACTAGCGGGAGGAGGGGGGCACGATACGCAGTATTTT. The whole variable domain, remainder taken from reference TRBV9 and TRBJ2-3, is DSGVTQTPKHLITATGQRVTLRCSPRSGDLSVYWYQQSLDQGLQFLIQYYNGEERAKGNILERFSAQQFPDLHSELNLSSLELGDSALYFCASSAPRGLAGGGGHDTQYFGPGTRLTVL.

The rearrangement uses TRBV29-1 and TRBJ1-2; D is unresolved. In germline, CDR1 is SQVTM, CDR2 ANQGSEA. Trimming removed 2 bases from V and 4 bases from J, with 20 bases in between. CDR3 length: 16 amino acids. The CDR3 loop is CSVENREGMLTYGYTF. The CDR3 region has the DNA TGCAGCGTTGAAAATAGGGAGGGAATGTTAACCTATGGCTACACCTTC.

A few counts support this clone. This chain links TRBV30 with TRBJ1-2; D is unclear. In germline, CDR1 is GTSNPN, CDR2 SVGIG (reference sequence). V lost 4 bases, J lost 6 bases, and 21 bases lay in between. The CDR3 runs to 15 residues. CDR3 region: CAWMMRFSPIDGYTF. DNA of the CDR3: TGTGCCTGGATGATGCGGTTCTCTCCTATTGATGGCTACACCTTC. The full variable domain, its missing parts supplied by reference TRBV30 and TRBJ1-2, is SQTIHQWPATLVQPVGSPLSLECTVEGTSNPNLYWYRQAAGRGLQLLFYSVGIGQISSEVPQNLSASRPQDRQFILSSKKLLLSDSGFYLCAWMMRFSPIDGYTFGSGTRLTVV.

The chain carries TRBV15 and TRBJ2-5; D may be TRBD2 (6 bases). Trimming took 8 bases from V and 5 from J, leaving 15 bases between them. The CDR3 is 13 amino acids. The germline CDR1 and CDR2 sequences are LNHNV and YYDKDF (reference sequence). CDR3 residues: CATGGDWSETQYF. In DNA, the CDR3 is TGTGCCACCGGAGGGGATTGGTCCGAGACCCAGTACTTC.

The chain recombines TRBV7-9 with TRBJ1-3, with unresolved D. The CDR3 runs to 14 residues. V lost 4 bases and J lost 1, with 8 bases in between. Germline V gives CDR1 SEHNR, CDR2 FQNEAQ (reference sequence). Here the CDR3 DNA reads TGTGCCAGCAGCTCGGCGGGTTCTGGAAACACCATATATTTT. Its translation is CASSSAGSGNTIYF.

J is TRBJ1-2 and V is TRBV12-5, with 8 bases fitting TRBD1. Looked up from germline, CDR1 is LGHNT and CDR2 is FRNRAP. The CDR3 consists of 17 residues. Trimming cost V 0 bases and J 0 bases; bases outside gene matches: 6. This CDR3 is CASGLVQGGPSNYGYTF. CDR3 bases: TGTGCTAGTGGTTTGGTACAGGGGGGCCCCTCTAACTATGGCTACACCTTC.

The V gene is TRBV27, the J gene TRBJ2-7, with D maybe TRBD1 (5 bases). Germline V CDR1 and CDR2: MNHEY, SMNVEV (reference sequence). V gave up 4 bases and J gave up 5 bases, with 12 bases separating them. This CDR3 comprises 13 residues. This chain's CDR3 is CASSWQGSNEQYF. The CDR3 DNA reads as TGTGCCAGCAGTTGGCAGGGTTCCAACGAGCAGTACTTC.

This clone appeared a single time. The CDR3 DNA reads as TGTGCCAGCAGTTCCGAGGGGGGGGTCTACAATGAGCAGTTCTTC. This gives the protein CASSSEGGVYNEQFF. The V call is TRBV7-6, the J call TRBJ2-1, with D tentatively TRBD2 (7 bases). The V end lost 6 bases, the J end lost 3 bases, and 15 bases lay between the germline ends. This CDR3 is 15 amino acids long. Germline V CDR1 and CDR2: SGHVS, FNYEAQ. The full variable domain, completed using reference TRBV7-6 and TRBJ2-1, is GAGVSQSPRYKVTKRGQDVALRCDPISGHVSLYWYRQALGQGPEFLTYFNYEAQQDKSGLPNDRFSAERPEGSISTLTIQRTEQRDSAMYRCASSSEGGVYNEQFFGPGTRLTVL.

V gene TRBV27 combines with J gene TRBJ2-1; no clear D. The CDR3 totals 12 residues. Germline loops: CDR1 MNHEY, CDR2 SMNVEV (reference sequence). Between the trimmed V and J ends, which lost 8 bases and 8 bases, there was a span of 13 bases. The CDR3 region has the DNA TGTGCCAGCGGCTTCTCGGCGGATGAGCAGTTCTTC. Residues: CASGFSADEQFF.

The chain is built from TRBV4-2 and TRBJ2-1; TRBD2 matches at 9 bases. V lost 0 bases and J lost 6; bases outside the gene matches: 3. This CDR3 has 15 amino acids. Per the germline V gene, CDR1 is LGHNA and CDR2 is YNFKEQ. As DNA, the CDR3 is TGTGCCAGCAGCCAAGAGGCGGGGGGGCTCAATGAGCAGTTCTTC. Its protein is CASSQEAGGLNEQFF.

The chain couples TRBV27 to TRBJ2-1; 11 positions agree with TRBD2. J gave up 8 bases and V 6 bases, and 6 bases lay outside the gene matches. CDR3 length: 14 residues. CDR1 MNHEY and CDR2 SMNVEV come from the germline V gene (reference sequence). The CDR3 reads CASRGLAVVDEQFF. In DNA, the CDR3 is TGTGCCAGCAGGGGACTAGCGGTTGTGGATGAGCAGTTCTTC.

The chain joins TRBV5-4 to TRBJ2-7; the D is unclear. The CDR3 has 15 amino acids. Trimming left V 4 bases short and J 0 bases short, with 14 bases between. The germline CDR1 and CDR2 sequences are SGHNT and YYREEE (reference sequence). CDR3 in amino acids: CASSPSSVSSYEQYF. In DNA, the CDR3 is TGTGCCAGCAGCCCGTCAAGCGTTAGCTCCTACGAGCAGTACTTC.

This sequence joins TRBV5-4 and TRBJ2-7; TRBD1 matches at 7 bases. The CDR3 extends over 14 amino acids. Germline CDR1 and CDR2: SGHNT and YYREEE (reference sequence). The V gene end was trimmed by 4 bases and the J gene end by 0 bases; junction bases not matched to a gene: 4. This CDR3 is CASSVWDSSYEQYF. As DNA, the CDR3 is TGTGCCAGCAGCGTATGGGACAGCTCCTACGAGCAGTACTTC.

The chain joins TRBV5-4 to TRBJ2-7; D perhaps matches TRBD1 (6 bases). The V end lost 2 bases, the J end lost 1 base, and 16 bases lay between the germline ends. The CDR3 sequence is 16 residues long. CDR1 and CDR2 from the germline V gene are SGHNT and YYREEE (reference sequence). The CDR3 nucleotides read TGTGCCAGCAGCTTTGGACAGTCCTACTCATCCTACGAGCAGTACTTC. It yields the protein CASSFGQSYSSYEQYF.

The rearrangement uses TRBV18 and TRBJ1-1; 7 bases align to TRBD1. Trimming cost V 5 bases and J 4 bases; bases outside gene matches: 10. There are 15 residues in the CDR3. The germline V gene encodes CDR1 KGHSH and CDR2 LQKENI. This CDR3 is CASSSIRTGVTEAFF. DNA of the CDR3: TGTGCCAGCTCATCTATCAGAACAGGGGTCACTGAAGCTTTCTTT. Complete variable domain (other parts from reference TRBV18 and TRBJ1-1): NAGVMQNPRHLVRRRGQEARLRCSPMKGHSHVYWYRQLPEEGLKFMVYLQKENIIDESGMPKERFSAEFPKEGPSILRIQQVVRGDSAAYFCASSSIRTGVTEAFFGQGTRLTVV.

The rearrangement links TRBV15 to TRBJ2-1; D is possibly TRBD2 (5 bases). The CDR3 consists of 19 residues. Germline CDR1 and CDR2: LNHNV and YYDKDF (reference sequence). V was cut by 3 bases and J by 1 base, with 22 bases left in between. DNA of the CDR3: TGTGCCACCAGCAGTCACCTGTTAGCGCTTAAGGATTCCTACAATGAGCAGTTCTTC. The encoded protein is CATSSHLLALKDSYNEQFF.

The V and J genes are TRBV30 and TRBJ2-3, with TRBD2 matching over 7 bases. Germline V gene lookup returns CDR1 GTSNPN and CDR2 SVGIG (reference sequence). The CDR3 is made up of 15 amino acids. With V trimmed by 3 bases and J by 2 bases, 8 bases remained unmatched. The CDR3 nucleotides are TGTGCCTGGAGCTATCCAAGCGGGAACACAGATACGCAGTATTTT. As protein: CAWSYPSGNTDTQYF.

In its sample, this clone was seen once. The gene calls are TRBV7-7 and TRBJ1-1; a possible D gene is TRBD1 (6 bases). Germline assignment: CDR1 SSHAT and CDR2 FNYEAQ (reference sequence). V was shortened by 0 bases and J by 1 base, with 15 bases between the two germline ends. CDR3 length: 17 amino acids. CDR3 nucleotide sequence: TGTGCCAGCAGCTTAGCGCCCGTCGGACAGTCGAACACTGAAGCTTTCTTT. It codes for CASSLAPVGQSNTEAFF.

The rearrangement joins TRBV4-3 to TRBJ2-7; 11 bases map to TRBD2. Germline-derived CDR1 and CDR2 are LGHNA and YSLEER. The CDR3 runs 16 residues. V was pared by 0 bases and J by 4 bases, with 5 bases of the junction left unmatched. The CDR3 protein is CASSQDTGTSGYEQYF. As DNA, the CDR3 is TGCGCCAGCAGCCAAGACACCGGGACTAGCGGATACGAGCAGTACTTC.

This chain joins TRBV4-2 and TRBJ1-2, with unresolved D. CDR3 length equals 13 residues. Trimming removed 4 bases at V and 4 bases at J, with 10 bases between. Germline V lookup: CDR1 LGHNA, CDR2 YNFKEQ. CDR3 sequence reads: CASSPGPIYGYTF. The DNA for the CDR3 is TGTGCCAGCAGCCCTGGCCCCATCTATGGCTACACCTTC.

This sequence joins TRBV11-2 and TRBJ1-1; TRBD1 matches 7 bases. CDR3 length: 15 residues. V lost 3 bases to trimming and J lost 4 bases; unmatched junction nucleotides: 8. Germline V gives CDR1 SGHAT, CDR2 FQNNGV. The CDR3 here is CASSFFTGTATEAFF. CDR3 in DNA: TGTGCCAGCAGCTTTTTTACTGGGACAGCCACTGAAGCTTTCTTT. The full variable domain, with the rest looked up from reference TRBV11-2 and TRBJ1-1, is EAGVAQSPRYKIIEKRQSVAFWCNPISGHATLYWYQQILGQGPKLLIQFQNNGVVDDSQLPKDRFSAERLKGVDSTLKIQPAKLEDSAVYLCASSFFTGTATEAFFGQGTRLTVV.

The chain links TRBV27 to TRBJ1-1; a possible D gene is TRBD1 (5 bases). Trimming took 6 bases from V and 7 from J, leaving 12 bases between them. The germline V gene encodes CDR1 MNHEY and CDR2 SMNVEV (reference sequence). The CDR3 is made up of 12 amino acids. This CDR3 reads CASSLNRREAFF. CDR3 sequence (DNA): TGTGCCAGCAGCCTTAACAGGCGTGAAGCTTTCTTT.

This clone was observed a single time. This chain joins TRBV7-2 and TRBJ2-7; TRBD2 agrees at 11 bases. J lost 1 base, V lost 5 bases, and 7 bases had no gene match. The CDR3 covers 16 residues. The germline CDR1 and CDR2 sequences are SGHTA and FQGNSA. CDR3 nucleotides: TGTGCCAGCAGCCCGCTAGCGGGAGGCCCTTCCTACGAGCAGTACTTC. The encoded protein is CASSPLAGGPSYEQYF.

The genes are TRBV7-9 and TRBJ2-1; 8 bases are shared with TRBD2. V lost 2 bases, J lost 7 bases, and 7 bases stayed unmatched. Germline assignment: CDR1 SEHNR and CDR2 FQNEAQ (reference sequence). The CDR3 length is 15 residues. The CDR3 region is CASSLWRGAWNEQFF. CDR3 nucleotide sequence: TGTGCCAGCAGCTTATGGCGGGGGGCCTGGAATGAGCAGTTCTTC.